This entry lists 32 T cell receptor beta chains sequenced from one sample in a study of T-cell memory formation after mild COVID-19. One entry per CDR3 protein, called by TCRdb with MiXCR from the 5' RACE reads. The repertoire consists of some 130,000 distinct CDR3 sequences, with 15% to 20% occurring once and the leading ten covering around 14%. Sequencing was performed on PBMCs or a T cell subset sorted from them (not recorded which). These TCRs come from an adult woman who had mild COVID-19 (a few samples of this study predate the infection). Cell type and time point are not known.

This clonotype has just a few counts. The V call is TRBV18, the J call TRBJ1-3, with D unresolved. Trimming took off 5 bases at V and 0 bases at J, with 11 bases between the two ends. The germline CDR1 and CDR2 sequences are KGHSH and LQKENI. This CDR3 has 15 amino acids. This CDR3 reads CASSAKPDSGNTIYF. CDR3 sequence (DNA): TGTGCCAGCTCAGCAAAGCCTGACTCTGGAAACACCATATATTTT.

In this sample, this clonotype turned up a few times. The genes are TRBV7-6 and TRBJ2-1; no clear D. Germline CDR1 and CDR2: SGHVS and FNYEAQ. V was trimmed by 4 bases and J by 4 bases, leaving 8 bases between them. There are 13 residues in the CDR3. The CDR3 DNA follows: TGTGCCAGCAGCTCGGACCCGTACAATGAGCAGTTCTTC. Residues: CASSSDPYNEQFF.

This clonotype was observed a few times. The chain joins TRBV3-1 to TRBJ1-5, with D possibly TRBD1 on 5 matching bases. This CDR3 comprises 15 residues. Per the germline V gene, CDR1 is LGHDT and CDR2 is YNNKEL (reference sequence). V was clipped by 0 bases and J by 6 bases, with 12 bases between them. The CDR3 spells CASSQDGGAGQPQHF. CDR3 in DNA: TGTGCCAGCAGCCAAGATGGAGGGGCGGGTCAGCCCCAGCATTTT.

The rearrangement joins TRBV6-5 to TRBJ2-1; a weak D match, TRBD2 (5 bases). V was shortened by 1 base and J by 5 bases, with 12 bases between the two germline ends. CDR1 MNHEY and CDR2 SVGAGI come from the germline V gene. CDR3 size: 15 residues. For the CDR3, the DNA is TGTGCCAGCAGTTACTTAGCGCGGATCCACAATGAGCAGTTCTTC. It encodes CASSYLARIHNEQFF.

This clonotype appeared a few times. As DNA, the CDR3 is TGTGCCAGCAGCGGCCCCGGCGGGGGAGACGAGCAGTACTTC. Encoded protein: CASSGPGGGDEQYF. The rearrangement links TRBV9 to TRBJ2-7; 7 positions match TRBD2. V shed 3 bases, J shed 5 bases, and the junction held 8 bases outside the gene matches. The CDR3 sequence is 14 residues long. Germline V gene lookup returns CDR1 SGDLS and CDR2 YYNGEE.

The J gene is TRBJ1-4, the V gene TRBV4-1, with D tentatively TRBD1 (6 bases). V shed 5 bases and J shed 5 bases, with 15 bases lying between them. The CDR3 is made up of 15 amino acids. The germline CDR1 and CDR2 sequences are MGHRA and YSYEKL. CDR3 region: CASSDTGHPNEKLFF. CDR3 nucleotides: TGCGCCAGCAGCGATACGGGACATCCAAATGAAAAACTGTTTTTT.

The V gene is TRBV7-9, the J gene TRBJ2-3; D not certain. Germline V gives CDR1 SEHNR, CDR2 FQNEAQ (reference sequence). Between the trimmed V and J ends, which lost 3 bases and 2 bases, there was a span of 12 bases. The length of the CDR3 is 15 residues. The CDR3 is CASSLEGFPTDTQYF. In DNA form, the CDR3 reads TGTGCCAGCAGCTTGGAAGGCTTTCCCACAGATACGCAGTATTTT.

The chain couples TRBV20-1 to TRBJ2-7, with TRBD1 matching over 10 bases. CDR3 length: 14 residues. Germline CDR1 and CDR2: DFQATT and SNEGSKA (reference sequence). The CDR3 reads CSPLGGTGVYEQYF. The CDR3 bases are TGCAGCCCCCTTGGGGGGACAGGGGTCTACGAGCAGTACTTC.

This clonotype appeared a few times. The missing conserved phenylalanine or tryptophan at the end of this CDR3 makes a read error likely. It is unclear where the CDR3 begins or ends on the DNA, so no DNA is shown, and the CDR3 is as TCRdb lists it. The chain has TRBV28 and TRBJ1-4; TRBD1, the table's D call, was not compared with the DNA. A total of 12 residues make up the CDR3, ends included. Germline values: CDR1 MDHEN, CDR2 SYDVKM. The CDR3 is CASSSSDGVPRL.

The rearrangement uses TRBV9 and TRBJ2-7, with TRBD2 matching over 7 bases. Germline CDR1 reads SGDLS; CDR2 reads YYNGEE. CDR3 length: 14 residues. The V gene end was trimmed by 0 bases and the J gene end by 3 bases; junction bases not matched to a gene: 3. For the CDR3, the DNA is TGTGCCAGCAGCGTAGGGGGACTAAACTACGAGCAGTACTTC. Protein: CASSVGGLNYEQYF.

This clonotype showed up just a few times. The V and J genes are TRBV12-3 or TRBV12-4 and TRBJ2-2, with 15 bases matching TRBD2. The CDR3 sequence is 17 residues long. V dropped 6 bases and J dropped 3; count of bases not matched to a gene: 5. The CDR3 loop reads CASRTGLAGGYTGELFF. The CDR3 DNA follows: TGTGCCAGCAGAACGGGACTAGCGGGAGGTTACACCGGGGAGCTGTTTTTT.

This clonotype was counted a few times. V and J are TRBV16 and TRBJ2-7, with TRBD2 matching 15 bases. The CDR3 contains 18 residues. Germline V lookup: CDR1 KGHSY, CDR2 FQNENV. V lost 3 bases to trimming and J lost 0 bases; unmatched junction nucleotides: 6. In nucleotides, the CDR3 is TGTGCCAGCAGCCACGGACTAGCGGGAGGGGGGTTCTCCTACGAGCAGTACTTC. The encoded protein is CASSHGLAGGGFSYEQYF.

This clonotype has only a few counts. This sequence joins TRBV20-1 and TRBJ2-1, with D uncertain. In germline, CDR1 is DFQATT, CDR2 SNEGSKA (reference sequence). Trimming stripped 3 bases from V and 6 bases from J, with 3 bases between. The CDR3 spans 10 residues. In DNA, the CDR3 is TGCAGTGCTAGCCCCAATGAGCAGTTCTTC. Its translation: CSASPNEQFF.

The chain has TRBV7-2 and TRBJ2-3; D call uncertain. The germline V gene encodes CDR1 SGHTA and CDR2 FQGNSA. This CDR3 has 12 residues. V was pared by 3 bases and J by 2 bases, with 3 bases between. The CDR3 here is CASSFATDTQYF. As DNA, the CDR3 is TGTGCCAGCAGCTTCGCCACAGATACGCAGTATTTT.

This chain joins TRBV5-1 and TRBJ2-7; 12 positions match TRBD2. The CDR3 covers 15 residues. Germline V gene lookup returns CDR1 SGHRS and CDR2 YFSETQ. Trimming removed 6 bases from V and 2 bases from J; junction bases left unmatched: 6. CDR3 protein: CASTLLAGGTYEQYF. The CDR3 DNA follows: TGCGCCAGCACCTTACTAGCGGGAGGAACCTACGAGCAGTACTTC.

This rearrangement joins TRBV7-9 to TRBJ2-5; 7 bases are a match to TRBD2. After removal of 5 bases from V and 4 bases from J, the junction contained 13 bases not matched to a gene. The CDR3 has 16 amino acids. Germline V lookup: CDR1 SEHNR, CDR2 FQNEAQ (reference sequence). The CDR3 DNA reads TGTGCCAGCAGCGCGCCCCGGGGAGGGGCGCCAGAGACCCAGTACTTC. Residues: CASSAPRGGAPETQYF.

The V gene is TRBV30, the J gene TRBJ1-1; D gene ambiguous. The CDR3 contains 11 residues. The germline V gene encodes CDR1 GTSNPN and CDR2 SVGIG (reference sequence). The germline V and J ends were trimmed by 0 bases and 10 bases, with 9 bases remaining between them. The CDR3 loop is CAWSVRGGAFF. The CDR3 DNA reads TGTGCCTGGAGTGTACGAGGTGGAGCTTTCTTT.

In this sample, this clonotype turned up a few times. The gene calls are TRBV13 and TRBJ2-3; D uncertain. Germline CDR1 reads PRHDT; CDR2 reads FYEKMQ (reference sequence). The length of the CDR3 is 14 residues. Trimming took 5 bases from V and 1 from J, leaving 10 bases between them. In DNA, the CDR3 is TGTGCCAGCAGCGCGAAAGATGGCACAGATACGCAGTATTTT. Its translation is CASSAKDGTDTQYF.

The table lists this clonotype with a few counts. The rearrangement joins TRBV2 to TRBJ2-7; 7 positions match TRBD1. CDR3 length: 13 residues. Germline CDR1 is SNHLY and CDR2 is FYNNEI. V trimming: 7 bases; J trimming: 6 bases; junction bases outside the gene matches: 9. CDR3 bases: TGTGCCAGCACCATACTTACAGGGGCCGAGCAGTACTTC. It encodes CASTILTGAEQYF.

This clonotype was seen many times. The chain carries TRBV25-1 and TRBJ2-3; D is undetermined. Trimming stripped 0 bases from V and 3 bases from J, with 7 bases between. The CDR3 runs to 14 residues. Germline-derived CDR1 and CDR2 are MGHDK and SYGVNS. The CDR3 DNA is TGTGCCAGCAGTGAATACTCCCTTACAGATACGCAGTATTTT. It specifies CASSEYSLTDTQYF.

The rearrangement uses TRBV4-1 and TRBJ2-7; either TRBD1 or TRBD2 may fit D (5 bases each). The germline V gene encodes CDR1 MGHRA and CDR2 YSYEKL. Trimming removed 4 bases from V and 0 bases from J, with 13 bases in between. The CDR3 is 15 residues long. CDR3 amino acids: CASSPQGPASYEQYF. The DNA for the CDR3 is TGCGCCAGCAGCCCCCAGGGACCGGCCTCCTACGAGCAGTACTTC.

This clonotype occurred a few times. V usage is TRBV4-3 and J usage is TRBJ2-7; 11 nucleotides align to TRBD1. J lost 5 bases, V lost 3 bases, and 9 bases had no gene match. This CDR3 contains 16 residues. Germline assignment: CDR1 LGHNA and CDR2 YSLEER. In DNA form, the CDR3 reads TGCGCCAGCAGCCACTTAACCGGGACAGGGGGTGACGAGCAGTACTTC. The encoded protein is CASSHLTGTGGDEQYF.

This clonotype was counted only a few times. The genes are TRBV30 and TRBJ2-5; TRBD1 is a possible D gene (6 bases). V shed 1 base and J shed 5 bases, with 17 bases lying between them. CDR1 is GTSNPN, CDR2 SVGIG, per germline (reference sequence). This CDR3 contains 15 residues. The CDR3 region has the DNA TGTGCCTGGAGTGAACAGGGATTCTACTTGGAGACCCAGTACTTC. This gives the protein CAWSEQGFYLETQYF.

The CDR3 bases are TGCGCCAGCTCTGGCGGTACCTACAATGAGCAGTTCTTC. Translating it yields CASSGGTYNEQFF. The genes are TRBV5-1 and TRBJ2-1; D remains unclear. Trimming stripped 7 bases from V and 2 bases from J, with 10 bases between. CDR1 SGHRS and CDR2 YFSETQ come from the germline V gene. CDR3 length equals 13 residues.

The chain has TRBV25-1 and TRBJ2-3; either TRBD1 or TRBD2 may fit D (5 bases each). Germline V CDR1 and CDR2: MGHDK, SYGVNS. This CDR3 is 16 amino acids long. Trimming stripped 6 bases from V and 3 bases from J, with 19 bases between. This chain's CDR3 is CASSRGLGVPTDTQYF. In DNA form, the CDR3 reads TGTGCCAGCAGCCGCGGGTTGGGGGTCCCAACAGATACGCAGTATTTT.

The chain combines TRBV4-2 with TRBJ2-1; 10 bases align to TRBD1. Looked up from germline, CDR1 is LGHNA and CDR2 is YNFKEQ. With V trimmed by 1 base and J by 2 bases, 8 bases remained unmatched. CDR3 size: 18 residues. For the CDR3, the DNA is TGTGCCAGCAGCCAAGCCCAAGGGACAGGGGACCCCTACAATGAGCAGTTCTTC. Protein: CASSQAQGTGDPYNEQFF.

The rearrangement uses TRBV11-1 and TRBJ2-3; 7 nucleotides agree with TRBD2. CDR3 length: 14 amino acids. V lost 3 bases and J lost 1; bases outside the gene matches: 1. CDR1 is SGHAT, CDR2 FQDESV, per germline (reference sequence). CDR3 nucleotide sequence: TGTGCCAGCAGCTTTGGACTAGGCACAGATACGCAGTATTTT. Translation: CASSFGLGTDTQYF. The variable domain in full, with the rest retrieved from reference TRBV11-1 and TRBJ2-3, is EAEVAQSPRYKITEKSQAVAFWCDPISGHATLYWYRQILGQGPELLVQFQDESVVDDSQLPKDRFSAERLKGVDSTLKIQPAELGDSAMYLCASSFGLGTDTQYFGPGTRLTVL.

As for this clonotype: The junction differs from germline at one of its ends, possibly a read error. The chain has TRBV11-2 and TRBJ2-5; 9 positions agree with TRBD2. CDR3 length equals 15 residues. Germline V gives CDR1 SGHAT, CDR2 FQNNGV. In nucleotides, the CDR3 is TGTGACAGCAGCCGTGGGACTAGCCCTAAGGAGACCCAGTACTTC. Its translation: CDSSRGTSPKETQYF.

The J gene is TRBJ1-6, the V gene TRBV7-9; D ambiguous. The germline V gene encodes CDR1 SEHNR and CDR2 FQNEAQ (reference sequence). Trimming stripped 2 bases from V and 10 bases from J, with 24 bases between. This CDR3 is built from 18 residues. The CDR3 sequence: CASSLRKVGQEPSSPLHF. The CDR3 coding sequence is TGTGCCAGCAGCTTAAGGAAGGTTGGGCAGGAACCCAGCTCACCCCTCCACTTT.

This clonotype was counted between two and nine times. The chain employs TRBV12-3 or TRBV12-4 and TRBJ2-3; weak D call: TRBD2 (5 bases). The CDR3 is 14 amino acids. Trimming left V 0 bases short and J 6 bases short, with 10 bases between. CDR3 residues: CASSLALRADTQYF. CDR3 in DNA: TGTGCCAGCAGTTTAGCGCTGAGGGCTGATACGCAGTATTTT.

This clonotype was seen a handful of times. The chain couples TRBV18 to TRBJ2-1, with 11 bases matching TRBD2. V dropped 2 bases and J dropped 9; count of bases not matched to a gene: 6. The CDR3 contains 15 residues. The V gene's germline CDR1 is KGHSH and CDR2 LQKENI. Here the CDR3 reads CASSPTSGRTGEQFF. The DNA of the CDR3 is TGTGCCAGCTCACCAACTAGCGGGAGAACCGGTGAGCAGTTCTTC.

This clonotype was seen only a few times. The chain recombines TRBV11-2 with TRBJ2-2, with TRBD2 as a possible D gene (6 bases). This CDR3 is 15 amino acids long. The ends were cut back, 6 bases at V and 0 bases at J, with 11 bases in the middle. Germline values: CDR1 SGHAT, CDR2 FQNNGV. CDR3 DNA sequence: TGTGCCAGCAGTTGGGACTGGTCGAACACCGGGGAGCTGTTTTTT. Protein: CASSWDWSNTGELFF.